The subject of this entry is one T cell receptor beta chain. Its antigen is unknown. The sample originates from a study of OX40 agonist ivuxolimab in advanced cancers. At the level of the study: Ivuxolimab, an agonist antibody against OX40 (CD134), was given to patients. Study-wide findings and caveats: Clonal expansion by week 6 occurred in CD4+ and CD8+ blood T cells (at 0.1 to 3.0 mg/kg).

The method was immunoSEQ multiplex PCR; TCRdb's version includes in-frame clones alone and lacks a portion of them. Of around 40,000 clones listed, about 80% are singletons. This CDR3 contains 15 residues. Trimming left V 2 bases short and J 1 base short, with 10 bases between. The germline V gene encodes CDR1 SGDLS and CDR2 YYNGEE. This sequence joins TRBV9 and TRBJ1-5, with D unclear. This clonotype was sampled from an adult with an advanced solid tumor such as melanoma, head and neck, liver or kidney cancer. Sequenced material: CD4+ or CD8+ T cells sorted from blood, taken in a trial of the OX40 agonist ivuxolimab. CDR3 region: CASSVILTSNQPQHF. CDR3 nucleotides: TGTGCCAGCAGCGTTATACTTACGAGCAATCAGCCCCAGCATTTT.